This passage covers 18 T cell receptor beta chains from one sample sequenced in a study of blood T cell repertoires in COVID-19. Only in-frame clones appear in the TCRdb table, and some are missing; sequencing was by immunoSEQ multiplex PCR. This sample has hundreds of thousands of clones, with around four fifths found just once. Sequencing was performed on peripheral blood. The receptors shown here come from a woman aged 45 to 65 with acute or convalescent COVID-19.

This clone was detected once. The V call is TRBV5-1, the J call TRBJ1-2; TRBD1 matches 9 bases. Germline values: CDR1 SGHRS, CDR2 YFSETQ. CDR3 length: 13 amino acids. Germline trimming cut 3 bases from V and 7 bases from J; bases unmatched to any gene: 4. The chain's CDR3 is CASSSGQGLGYTF. For the CDR3, the DNA is TGCGCCAGCAGCTCGGGACAGGGTCTTGGCTACACCTTC.

The V and J genes are TRBV10-2 and TRBJ2-7; tentative D call: TRBD1 (6 bases). Germline-derived CDR1 and CDR2 are WSHSY and SAAADI. Trimming left V 2 bases short and J 7 bases short, with 15 bases between. CDR3 length: 14 amino acids. In DNA form, the CDR3 reads TGCGCCAGCAGTGAGACCAGGGACAAAAATGAGCAGTACTTC. It encodes CASSETRDKNEQYF.

This clone was observed once. This chain joins TRBV7-2 and TRBJ2-3; no clear D. This CDR3 comprises 14 residues. The ends were cut back, 5 bases at V and 3 bases at J, with 12 bases in the middle. Germline CDR1 SGHTA, CDR2 FQGNSA. The CDR3 DNA follows: TGTGCCAGCAGCCCAGACCTAGTGACAGATACGCAGTATTTT. This sequence encodes CASSPDLVTDTQYF.

V and J are TRBV27 and TRBJ2-3, with D tentatively TRBD2 (6 bases). This CDR3 has 15 residues. V was cut by 6 bases and J by 2 bases, with 15 bases left in between. The germline CDR1 and CDR2 sequences are MNHEY and SMNVEV (reference sequence). In nucleotides, the CDR3 is TGTGCCAGCAGAATCCCTGGGGAGGTCACAGATACGCAGTATTTT. It is translated as CASRIPGEVTDTQYF.

J is TRBJ1-1 and V is TRBV29-1; TRBD1 matches at 7 bases. The CDR3 is made up of 13 amino acids. Germline V gene sequence: CDR1 SQVTM, CDR2 ANQGSEA. V lost 6 bases and J lost 2; bases outside the gene matches: 6. The CDR3 loop is CSVIVGGNTEAFF. CDR3 DNA: TGCAGCGTCATTGTAGGGGGCAACACTGAAGCTTTCTTT.

V is TRBV6-6 and J is TRBJ2-5, with D possibly TRBD2 on 5 matching bases. The germline V gene has CDR1 MNHNY and CDR2 SVGAGI (reference sequence). CDR3 length: 14 amino acids. Trimming cost V 2 bases and J 4 bases, with 11 bases left between them. The CDR3 sequence is CASSYGELGETQYF. The CDR3 DNA is TGTGCCAGCAGTTACGGGGAACTAGGAGAGACCCAGTACTTC.

The chain uses TRBV5-1 and TRBJ2-3; TRBD1 might be the D (5 bases). This CDR3 contains 16 residues. Trimming took off 5 bases at V and 2 bases at J, with 18 bases between the two ends. CDR1 is SGHRS, CDR2 YFSETQ, per germline. CDR3 residues: CASRFGQQSYTDTQYF. The DNA of the CDR3 is TGCGCCAGCAGGTTCGGACAACAGTCCTACACAGATACGCAGTATTTT.

In its sample, this clone was seen a few times. The chain is built from TRBV27 and TRBJ1-2, with TRBD1 as a possible D gene (6 bases). Between the trimmed V and J ends, which lost 5 bases and 1 base, there was a span of 17 bases. This CDR3 spans 16 amino acids. Germline V CDR1 and CDR2: MNHEY, SMNVEV (reference sequence). The CDR3 sequence is CASSRRQEIINYGYTF. The DNA of the CDR3 is TGTGCCAGCAGTCGTCGACAGGAGATCATTAACTATGGCTACACCTTC.

In DNA form, the CDR3 reads TGTGCCAGCAGCGCGTACAGGGGGTATGGCTACACCTTC. This sequence encodes CASSAYRGYGYTF. This chain links TRBV7-3 with TRBJ1-2; 8 bases agree with TRBD1. The germline V gene has CDR1 SGHTA and CDR2 FQGTGA. V was pared by 5 bases and J by 5 bases, with 4 bases of the junction left unmatched. This CDR3 has 13 amino acids.

This chain uses TRBV6-1 with TRBJ1-1; TRBD1 is a possible D gene (6 bases). V gave up 0 bases and J gave up 5 bases, with 13 bases separating them. Germline V CDR1 and CDR2: MNHNS, SASEGT. The CDR3 spans 15 residues. The CDR3 protein is CASSEAHRVMTEAFF. In DNA, the CDR3 is TGTGCCAGCAGTGAAGCGCACAGGGTTATGACTGAAGCTTTCTTT.

The chain employs TRBV10-3 and TRBJ2-2; TRBD2 aligns across 14 bases. CDR1 and CDR2 from the germline V gene are ENHRY and SYGVKD. The CDR3 totals 17 residues. Trimming at V came to 8 bases and at J to 5 bases, leaving 10 bases not matched to a gene. This chain's CDR3 is CAIARLAGGSGTGELFF. The CDR3 DNA reads TGTGCCATCGCTAGACTAGCGGGAGGGTCTGGTACCGGGGAGCTGTTTTTT.

This clone is a singleton in its sample. The chain recombines TRBV5-5 with TRBJ2-7; D possibly corresponds to TRBD1 (5 bases). Trimming pared 4 bases from V and 0 bases from J, leaving 14 bases between. The CDR3 totals 15 residues. Germline V gene data show CDR1 as SGHKS and CDR2 as YYEKEE (reference sequence). CDR3 sequence (DNA): TGTGCCAGCAGCCCCCGACAGACTTCCTCCTACGAGCAGTACTTC. This encodes CASSPRQTSSYEQYF.

The gene calls are TRBV27 and TRBJ2-1; 13 bases are shared with TRBD2. The CDR3 consists of 18 residues. The germline CDR1 and CDR2 sequences are MNHEY and SMNVEV (reference sequence). J gave up 3 bases and V 10 bases, and 15 bases lay outside the gene matches. DNA for the CDR3: TGTGCCACCTCACCGACTAGCGGGGGGTGGGTCGGCTACAATGAGCAGTTCTTC. Translation: CATSPTSGGWVGYNEQFF.

The gene calls are TRBV9 and TRBJ1-2; 7 bases are a match to TRBD1. This CDR3 spans 14 amino acids. V was pared by 0 bases and J by 5 bases, with 4 bases of the junction left unmatched. The germline gives CDR1 SGDLS, CDR2 YYNGEE. CDR3 DNA sequence: TGTGCCAGCAGCGTAGCAGGGGGGCCGTATGGCTACACCTTC. Translating it yields CASSVAGGPYGYTF. Full variable domain (outside the CDR3, taken from reference TRBV9 and TRBJ1-2): DSGVTQTPKHLITATGQRVTLRCSPRSGDLSVYWYQQSLDQGLQFLIQYYNGEERAKGNILERFSAQQFPDLHSELNLSSLELGDSALYFCASSVAGGPYGYTFGSGTRLTVV.

This clone showed up just a few times. This chain connects TRBV10-3 to TRBJ2-5, with 7 bases aligning to TRBD2. After removal of 3 bases from V and 2 bases from J, the junction contained 9 bases not matched to a gene. CDR1 is ENHRY, CDR2 SYGVKD, per germline. The CDR3 spans 16 residues. The CDR3 protein is CAISERALGGQETQYF. The CDR3 coding sequence is TGTGCCATCAGTGAAAGGGCCCTCGGGGGGCAAGAGACCCAGTACTTC.

The genes are TRBV2 and TRBJ1-1, with D hard to call. V lost 7 bases, J lost 8 bases, and 17 bases lay in between. Germline loops: CDR1 SNHLY, CDR2 FYNNEI. This CDR3 spans 13 amino acids. The CDR3 nucleotides read TGTGCCAGCATCAGGCCAGAAATCATGGAAGCTTTCTTT. Protein product: CASIRPEIMEAFF.

This clone appeared a single time. J is TRBJ1-5 and V is TRBV28; possible D gene TRBD1, 6 bases. CDR3 length: 16 residues. Germline assignment: CDR1 MDHEN and CDR2 SYDVKM. With 1 base removed from V and 7 bases from J, the gap between germline ends came to 17 bases. CDR3 coding DNA: TGTGCCAGCAGTTTATTGGGGGCAGGGGATACGCAGCCCCAGCATTTT. Residues: CASSLLGAGDTQPQHF.

The gene calls are TRBV24-1 and TRBJ2-7; 11 nucleotides align to TRBD2. In germline, CDR1 is KGHDR, CDR2 SFDVKD. With V trimmed by 3 bases and J by 2 bases, 5 bases remained unmatched. The length of the CDR3 is 16 residues. CDR3 loop: CATSDPLAGGPYEQYF. The CDR3 bases are TGTGCCACCAGTGATCCGCTAGCGGGAGGTCCCTACGAGCAGTACTTC.